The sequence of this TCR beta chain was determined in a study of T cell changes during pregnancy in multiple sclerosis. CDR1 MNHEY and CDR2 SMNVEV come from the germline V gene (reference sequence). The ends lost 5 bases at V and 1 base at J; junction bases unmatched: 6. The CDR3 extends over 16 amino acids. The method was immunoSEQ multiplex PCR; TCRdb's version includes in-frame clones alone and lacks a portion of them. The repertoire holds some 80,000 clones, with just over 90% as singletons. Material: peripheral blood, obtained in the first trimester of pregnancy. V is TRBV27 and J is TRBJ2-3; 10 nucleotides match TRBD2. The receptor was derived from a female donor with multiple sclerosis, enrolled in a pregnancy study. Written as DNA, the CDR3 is TGTGCCAGCAGTCCCCTAGCGGGAGCTGGCACAGATACGCAGTATTTT. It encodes CASSPLAGAGTDTQYF.